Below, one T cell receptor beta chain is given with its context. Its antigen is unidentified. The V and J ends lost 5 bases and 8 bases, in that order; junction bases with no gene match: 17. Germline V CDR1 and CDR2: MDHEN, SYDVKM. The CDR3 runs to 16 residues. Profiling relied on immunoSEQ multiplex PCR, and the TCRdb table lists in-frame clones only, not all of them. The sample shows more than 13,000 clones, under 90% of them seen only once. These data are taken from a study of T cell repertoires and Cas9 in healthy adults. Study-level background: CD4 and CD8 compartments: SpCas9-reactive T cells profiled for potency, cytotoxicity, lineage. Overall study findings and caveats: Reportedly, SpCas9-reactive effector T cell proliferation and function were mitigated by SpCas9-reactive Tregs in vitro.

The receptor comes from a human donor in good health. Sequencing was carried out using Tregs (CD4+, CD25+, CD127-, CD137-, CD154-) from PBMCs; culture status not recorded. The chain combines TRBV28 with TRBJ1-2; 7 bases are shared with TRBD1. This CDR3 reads CASSPAWTGQHQGYTF. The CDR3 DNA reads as TGTGCCAGCAGTCCAGCCTGGACAGGCCAACATCAAGGCTACACCTTC.